This T cell receptor (beta chain) derives from a study of blood T cells in healthy people across ages. The germline V and J ends were trimmed by 2 bases and 3 bases, with 8 bases remaining between them. The V gene's germline CDR1 is MNHEY and CDR2 SMNVEV (reference sequence). The CDR3 spans 13 residues. Combining a sample-barcoded 5' primer with a J-beta primer mix, a second PCR ran for 7 to 11 cycles. Using its own MiXCR run on the 5' RACE reads, TCRdb lists one record per CDR3 protein. The sample contains 1.5 million or so distinct CDR3 sequences, approximately 39% of which appear only once. This clonotype was seen a few times.

The sequencing sample was made of blood. The rearrangement uses TRBV27 and TRBJ2-7; either TRBD1 or TRBD2 may fit D (5 bases each). The clonotype comes from a young woman in good health. CDR3 sequence: CASSLHGGYEQYF. The CDR3 nucleotides read TGTGCCAGCAGTTTACATGGGGGCTACGAGCAGTACTTC.